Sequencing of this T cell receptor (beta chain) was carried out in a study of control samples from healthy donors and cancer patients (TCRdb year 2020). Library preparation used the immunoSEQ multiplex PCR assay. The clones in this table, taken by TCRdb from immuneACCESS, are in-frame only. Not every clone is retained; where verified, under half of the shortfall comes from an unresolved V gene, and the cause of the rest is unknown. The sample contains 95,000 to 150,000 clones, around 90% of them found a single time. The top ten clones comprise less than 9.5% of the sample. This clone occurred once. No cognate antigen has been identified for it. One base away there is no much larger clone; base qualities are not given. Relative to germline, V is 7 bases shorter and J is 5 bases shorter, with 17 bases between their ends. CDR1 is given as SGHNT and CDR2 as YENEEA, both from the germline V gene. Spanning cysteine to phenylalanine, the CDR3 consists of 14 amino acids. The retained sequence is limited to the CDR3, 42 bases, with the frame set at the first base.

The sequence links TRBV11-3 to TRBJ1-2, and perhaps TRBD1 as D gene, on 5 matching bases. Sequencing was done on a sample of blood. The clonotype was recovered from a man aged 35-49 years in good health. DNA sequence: TGTGCCAGCACCCACAGGACCCGGCCGTATGGCTACACCTTC. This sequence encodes CASTHRTRPYGYTF. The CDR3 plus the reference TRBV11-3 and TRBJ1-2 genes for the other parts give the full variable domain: EAGVVQSPRYKIIEKKQPVAFWCNPISGHNTLYWYLQNLGQGPELLIRYENEEAVDDSQLPKDRFSAERLKGVDSTLKIQPAELGDSAVYLCASTHRTRPYGYTFGSGTRLTVV.